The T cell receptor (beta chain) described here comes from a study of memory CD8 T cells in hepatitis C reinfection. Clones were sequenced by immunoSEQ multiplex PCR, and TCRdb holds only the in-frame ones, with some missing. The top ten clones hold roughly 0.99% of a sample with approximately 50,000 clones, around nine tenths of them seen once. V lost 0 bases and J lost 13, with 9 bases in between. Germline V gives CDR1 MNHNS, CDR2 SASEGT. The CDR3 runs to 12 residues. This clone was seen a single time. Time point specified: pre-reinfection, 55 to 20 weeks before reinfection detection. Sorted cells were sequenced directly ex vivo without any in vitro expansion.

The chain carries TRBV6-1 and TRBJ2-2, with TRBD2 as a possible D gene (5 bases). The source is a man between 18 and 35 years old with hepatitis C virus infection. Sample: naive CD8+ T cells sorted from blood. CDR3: CASSEAYEGLFF. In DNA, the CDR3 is TGTGCCAGCAGTGAAGCTTACGAGGGGCTGTTTTTT.